This TCR beta chain appears in the sequencing data of a study of blood T cell repertoires in COVID-19. After removal of 4 bases from V and 4 bases from J, the junction contained 4 bases not matched to a gene. The CDR3 is 15 amino acids. Germline values: CDR1 MGHRA, CDR2 YSYEKL. Original processing methods: How many nucleated cells were present was estimated from reference gene primer amplification. TCRdb's table, derived via immunoSEQ multiplex PCR, lists solely in-frame clones and lacks some. V, J and clone size derive from that table, while D and trimming were established from the DNA sequence. Of 250,000 or so clones listed, more than 75% are singletons.

This sequence originates from a man between 35 and 55 years old with active or convalescent COVID-19. Specimen: peripheral blood. The V call is TRBV4-1, the J call TRBJ2-5; 12 nucleotides align to TRBD2. CDR3 in DNA: TGCGCCAGCAGCCTCCTAGCGGGGGGGCCAGAGACCCAGTACTTC. Its protein product is CASSLLAGGPETQYF.